The TCR beta chain described here comes from a study of early T cells in non-severe SARS-CoV-2 infection. At the level of the study: Whole-blood bulk RNA, unsorted, was sequenced, and chains were unpaired.

Individual cDNA molecules received unique molecular identifiers. TCRdb re-derived calls from the 5' RACE reads in MiXCR, one entry per CDR3 protein. Counted here are just under 85,000 distinct CDR3 sequences, less than 11% occurring once; the ten biggest clones make up around 8%. This clonotype was detected only a few times. The sample was whole blood, taken at baseline. The origin of this receptor is an adult who was a healthcare worker with PCR-confirmed SARS-CoV-2 infection or an uninfected control (not recorded which).

CDR3 in DNA: TGTGCCAGCCAGCTCACTACAGGGCCTAACACTGAAGCTTTCTTT. This sequence encodes CASQLTTGPNTEAFF. V usage is TRBV12-3 or TRBV12-4 and J usage is TRBJ1-1, with D perhaps matching TRBD1 (6 bases). The CDR3 loop spans 15 amino acids. V was cut by 8 bases and J by 2 bases, with 18 bases left in between.